The text below deals with one T cell receptor (beta chain). The repertoire was sequenced with immunoSEQ multiplex PCR; TCRdb's copy has only in-frame clones and lacks some. The table includes approximately 440,000 clones, around 91% detected once. Symptom resolution, clearance, or two negative PCRs marked donors in Cohort 3 as recovered. The data were obtained in a study of blood T cell repertoires in COVID-19. J gave up 5 bases and V 5 bases, and 3 bases lay outside the gene matches. The CDR3 runs 13 residues. Germline V gene sequence: CDR1 LNHDA, CDR2 SQIVND (reference sequence). The rearrangement joins TRBV19 to TRBJ2-1, with TRBD2 identical over 7 bases. This clonotype originated in a man aged 18 to 30 who had recovered from COVID-19. What was sequenced was PBMCs or T cells enriched from blood (not recorded which). The CDR3, as DNA: TGTGCCAGTAGTTTAACTAGCGACAATGAGCAGTTCTTC. Its translation is CASSLTSDNEQFF.